The text below deals with one T cell receptor (beta chain). Its target is not known. This could be a read error, since a much larger clone is one nucleotide away. Other DNA sequences within the sample encode an identical CDR3. Measured with immunoSEQ multiplex PCR; TCRdb has only the in-frame clones, and not every one. The sample has about 2.4 million clones, roughly 93% seen once. The source of the sample is a study of shared clonotypes between healthy human individuals. V lost 6 bases and J lost 0, with 6 bases in between. CDR1 is MDHEN and CDR2 is SYDVKM in the germline V gene. The CDR3 length is 13 residues. The study's findings and limits: Donors were few, which limited the genetic and exposure-history diversity represented. Non-shared clonotypes were found to have lower generation probabilities than the clonotypes that were shared by all four of the sorted-subset donors.

V usage is TRBV28 and J usage is TRBJ1-5; no clear D gene. This clonotype originated in a man aged 18 to 29 in good health. Some clones in this sample may be carry-over from other donors' samples. Material for sequencing was naive CD4+ T cells from PBMCs. The subset here: CD45RA+ positively selected. In nucleotides, the CDR3 is TGTGCCAGCAGGTTAGATAGCAATCAGCCCCAGCATTTT. Encoded protein: CASRLDSNQPQHF.